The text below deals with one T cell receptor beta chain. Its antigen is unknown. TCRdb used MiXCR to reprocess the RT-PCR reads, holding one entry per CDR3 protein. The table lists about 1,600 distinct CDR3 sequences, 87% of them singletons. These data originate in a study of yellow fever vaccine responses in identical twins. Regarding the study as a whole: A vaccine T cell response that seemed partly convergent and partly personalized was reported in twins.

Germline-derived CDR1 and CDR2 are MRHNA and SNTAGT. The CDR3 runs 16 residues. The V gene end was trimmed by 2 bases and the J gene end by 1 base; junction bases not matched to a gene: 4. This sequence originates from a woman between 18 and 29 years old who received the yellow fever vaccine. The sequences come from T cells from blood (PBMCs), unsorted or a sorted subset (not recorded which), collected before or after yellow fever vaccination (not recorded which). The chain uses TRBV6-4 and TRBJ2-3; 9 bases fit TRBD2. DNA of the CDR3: TGTGCCAGCAGTGACACGGCGGGGGGGGGCACAGATACGCAGTATTTT. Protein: CASSDTAGGGTDTQYF.